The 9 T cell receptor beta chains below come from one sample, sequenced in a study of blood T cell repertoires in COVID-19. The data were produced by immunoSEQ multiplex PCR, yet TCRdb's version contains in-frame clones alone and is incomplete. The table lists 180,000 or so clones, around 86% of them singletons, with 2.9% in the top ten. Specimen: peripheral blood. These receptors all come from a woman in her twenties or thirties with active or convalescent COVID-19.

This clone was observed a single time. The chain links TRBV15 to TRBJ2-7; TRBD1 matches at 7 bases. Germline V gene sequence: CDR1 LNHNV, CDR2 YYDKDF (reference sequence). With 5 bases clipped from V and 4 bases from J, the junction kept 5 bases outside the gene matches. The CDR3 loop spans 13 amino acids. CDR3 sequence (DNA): TGTGCCACCAGCTCGACAGGGCCGTACGAGCAGTACTTC. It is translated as CATSSTGPYEQYF.

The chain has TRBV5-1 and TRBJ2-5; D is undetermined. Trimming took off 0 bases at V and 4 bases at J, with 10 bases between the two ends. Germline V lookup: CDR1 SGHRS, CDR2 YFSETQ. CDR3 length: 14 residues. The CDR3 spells CASSLEPTGETQYF. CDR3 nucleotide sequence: TGCGCCAGCAGCTTGGAGCCAACGGGAGAGACCCAGTACTTC.

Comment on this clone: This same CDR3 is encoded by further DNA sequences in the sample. CDR3 DNA sequence: TGTGCCAGCAGTTACGGCAGGGGGAACACTGAAGCTTTCTTT. Its translation is CASSYGRGNTEAFF. The chain combines TRBV6-5 with TRBJ1-1; tentatively, D is TRBD1 (6 bases). V shed 2 bases and J shed 1 base, with 8 bases lying between them. CDR3 size: 14 residues. Looked up from germline, CDR1 is MNHEY and CDR2 is SVGAGI.

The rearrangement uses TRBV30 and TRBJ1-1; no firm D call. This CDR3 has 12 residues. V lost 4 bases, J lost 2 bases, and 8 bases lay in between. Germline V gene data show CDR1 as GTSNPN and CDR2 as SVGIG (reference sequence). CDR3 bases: TGTGCCTGGACGCTTAGTAACACTGAAGCTTTCTTT. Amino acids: CAWTLSNTEAFF.

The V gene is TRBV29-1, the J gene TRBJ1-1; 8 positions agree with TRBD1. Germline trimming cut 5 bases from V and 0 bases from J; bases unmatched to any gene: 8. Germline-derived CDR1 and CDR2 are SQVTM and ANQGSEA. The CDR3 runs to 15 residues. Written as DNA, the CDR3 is TGCAGCGTTAGAGGACAGGGAACTTTGAACACTGAAGCTTTCTTT. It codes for CSVRGQGTLNTEAFF.

The CDR3 loop reads CASSPDRGPTEAFF. The CDR3 region has the DNA TGTGCCAGCAGCCCCGACAGGGGGCCAACTGAAGCTTTCTTT. The V gene is TRBV6-5, the J gene TRBJ1-1; 10 bases align to TRBD1. V dropped 6 bases and J dropped 5; count of bases not matched to a gene: 6. This CDR3 comprises 14 residues. Per the germline V gene, CDR1 is MNHEY and CDR2 is SVGAGI.

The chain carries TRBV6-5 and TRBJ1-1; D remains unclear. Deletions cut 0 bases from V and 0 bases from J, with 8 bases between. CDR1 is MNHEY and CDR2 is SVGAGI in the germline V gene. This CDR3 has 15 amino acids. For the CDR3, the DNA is TGTGCCAGCAGTTACTCTATGCGGGTGAACACTGAAGCTTTCTTT. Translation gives CASSYSMRVNTEAFF.

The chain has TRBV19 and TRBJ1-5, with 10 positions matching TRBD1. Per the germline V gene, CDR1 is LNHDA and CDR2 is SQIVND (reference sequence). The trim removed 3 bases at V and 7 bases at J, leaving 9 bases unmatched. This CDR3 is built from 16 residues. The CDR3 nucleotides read TGTGCCAGTAGTATGTTAGGGACAGGGGCAAGGCAGCCCCAGCATTTT. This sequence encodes CASSMLGTGARQPQHF.

The CDR3 here is CASSLGSGVGNQPQHF. CDR3 coding DNA: TGTGCCAGCAGCTTGGGGTCGGGGGTTGGCAATCAGCCCCAGCATTTT. This rearrangement joins TRBV5-6 to TRBJ1-5; possible D gene TRBD1, 5 bases. The germline CDR1 and CDR2 sequences are SGHDT and YYEEEE. This CDR3 spans 16 amino acids. V gave up 0 bases and J gave up 2 bases, with 12 bases separating them.